These T cell receptor beta chains were read from a single sample in a study of response to subunit inactivated influenza vaccine. TCRdb processed the RT-PCR reads anew with MiXCR; each CDR3 protein has one entry. Counted here are 540,000 or so distinct CDR3 sequences, 10% to 15% occurring once; the ten biggest clones make up under 15%. The sample in question was PBMCs from blood, obtained about 40 days after vaccination. The origin of the receptors is a man aged 50 to 59 who received an inactivated influenza vaccine. The CDR3 runs from the conserved cysteine through the conserved F or W. Each record gives: J gene, V gene, clone size, D gene, CDR3 protein. D genes are given only for firm matches. Clone size is not always given. Where it is, it says once, few, many or a class for expanded clones.

J: TRBJ2-3; V: TRBV12-3/TRBV12-4; size: few; D: TRBD2; CDR3: CASSFPRAGGPRTDTQYF
J: TRBJ2-7; V: TRBV4-1; size: -; D: TRBD1; CDR3: CASSLRTGAFEQYF
J: TRBJ2-1; V: TRBV11-2; size: few; D: TRBD2; CDR3: CASSNRPVTSGRYYNEQFF
J: TRBJ1-2; V: TRBV20-1; size: -; D: -; CDR3: CSARGGGLLANYGYIF
J: TRBJ2-5; V: TRBV29-1; size: few; D: -; CDR3: CSVVRDMVETQYF
J: TRBJ2-1; V: TRBV3-1; size: -; D: -; CDR3: CASSWTESNEQFF
J: TRBJ2-7; V: TRBV20-1; size: once; D: TRBD1; CDR3: CSALGQDRDEYYEQYF
J: TRBJ2-7; V: TRBV18; size: -; D: -; CDR3: CASSPIGRHEQYF
J: TRBJ2-7; V: TRBV7-2; size: -; D: TRBD1; CDR3: CASSLAPGQGGEQYF
J: TRBJ2-3; V: TRBV19; size: many; D: -; CDR3: CASSMGAGLTDTQYF
J: TRBJ2-2; V: TRBV29-1; size: many; D: TRBD2; CDR3: CGTVGGSVTGELFF
J: TRBJ2-3; V: TRBV9; size: -; D: TRBD1; CDR3: CASSVRQGEYTDTQYF
J: TRBJ2-7; V: TRBV20-1; size: many; D: -; CDR3: CSARQGYEQYF
J: TRBJ2-7; V: TRBV5-1; size: -; D: -; CDR3: CASSPPSGEQYF
J: TRBJ2-3; V: TRBV30; size: few; D: TRBD1; CDR3: CAWRPGQGTDTQYF
J: TRBJ2-2; V: TRBV20-1; size: -; D: TRBD1; CDR3: CSAPQGAMHTGELFF
J: TRBJ2-7; V: TRBV27; size: -; D: TRBD2; CDR3: CASSLLAGAGLEQYF
J: TRBJ1-1; V: TRBV20-1; size: -; D: -; CDR3: CSATLRRGGTEAFF
J: TRBJ2-7; V: TRBV4-1; size: -; D: TRBD2; CDR3: CASSQEPGLDSYEQYF
J: TRBJ2-2; V: TRBV5-1; size: few; D: TRBD1; CDR3: CASSLDSTGDTGELFF
J: TRBJ2-3; V: TRBV28; size: -; D: TRBD2; CDR3: CASSRVKLSGGTDTQYF
J: TRBJ1-2; V: TRBV7-9; size: few; D: -; CDR3: CASSLARGYTF
J: TRBJ2-5; V: TRBV9; size: few; D: -; CDR3: CASSVAEGKETQYF
J: TRBJ2-2; V: TRBV4-3; size: many; D: -; CDR3: CASSQELGWTRNTGELFF
J: TRBJ2-2; V: TRBV4-1; size: -; D: -; CDR3: CASSQDEPSGGWAAKNTGELFF
J: TRBJ2-7; V: TRBV7-2; size: many; D: -; CDR3: CASSNEFSGSQYF
J: TRBJ2-1; V: TRBV7-9; size: many; D: -; CDR3: CASSLSGSYNEQFF
J: TRBJ2-3; V: TRBV7-8; size: -; D: TRBD2; CDR3: CASTRLAGLDTQYF
J: TRBJ2-2; V: TRBV6-1; size: few; D: TRBD1; CDR3: CASRGTGTKNTGELFF
J: TRBJ2-2; V: TRBV10-2; size: few; D: TRBD2; CDR3: CASSDPSGGVVGELFF
J: TRBJ2-3; V: TRBV11-2; size: -; D: -; CDR3: CASRRKSFSTDTQYF
J: TRBJ2-2; V: TRBV24-1; size: -; D: -; CDR3: CATSDTTDKERTGELFF
J: TRBJ1-1; V: TRBV10-3; size: few; D: -; CDR3: CAISESANMNTEAFF
J: TRBJ1-5; V: TRBV20-1; size: few; D: -; CDR3: CSASQGAFVQPQHF
J: TRBJ2-7; V: TRBV11-2; size: -; D: -; CDR3: CASSLDNLSYEQYF
J: TRBJ2-5; V: TRBV20-1; size: -; D: TRBD1; CDR3: CSARSLWGQETQYF
J: TRBJ2-1; V: TRBV10-2; size: once; D: -; CDR3: CASSDQGLNERFF
J: TRBJ2-7; V: TRBV7-2; size: -; D: TRBD2; CDR3: CASSLRGTSGRESEQYF
J: TRBJ2-7; V: TRBV6-2/TRBV6-3; size: -; D: -; CDR3: CASSPNIGEYF
J: TRBJ1-4; V: TRBV5-1; size: many; D: TRBD1; CDR3: CASSRGDSKNEKLFF
J: TRBJ2-1; V: TRBV9; size: -; D: -; CDR3: CASSAVAGHYNEQFF
J: TRBJ1-2; V: TRBV12-3/TRBV12-4; size: few; D: -; CDR3: CASSPYRASNYGYTF
J: TRBJ2-5; V: TRBV29-1; size: few; D: -; CDR3: CSVAYRLAQETQYF
J: TRBJ2-1; V: TRBV6-1; size: -; D: TRBD2; CDR3: CASSPLGRGGRNEQFF
J: TRBJ2-7; V: TRBV12-3/TRBV12-4; size: -; D: TRBD2; CDR3: CASSFRTSGSSEQYF
J: TRBJ2-2; V: TRBV20-1; size: few; D: TRBD2; CDR3: CSARGASGGPITTGELFF
J: TRBJ2-7; V: TRBV10-3; size: -; D: TRBD1; CDR3: CAIRPAGQGPLEQYF
J: TRBJ2-5; V: TRBV20-1; size: -; D: TRBD2; CDR3: CSARALGLQETQYF
J: TRBJ2-2; V: TRBV6-2/TRBV6-3; size: many; D: TRBD1; CDR3: CASDRGQNTGELFF
J: TRBJ1-2; V: TRBV20-1; size: few; D: TRBD1; CDR3: CSAKGAEALYGYTF
J: TRBJ2-7; V: TRBV5-1; size: many; D: -; CDR3: CASSRMSLTGEQYF
J: TRBJ2-7; V: TRBV12-3/TRBV12-4; size: many; D: TRBD2; CDR3: CASSSTSGSPREQYF